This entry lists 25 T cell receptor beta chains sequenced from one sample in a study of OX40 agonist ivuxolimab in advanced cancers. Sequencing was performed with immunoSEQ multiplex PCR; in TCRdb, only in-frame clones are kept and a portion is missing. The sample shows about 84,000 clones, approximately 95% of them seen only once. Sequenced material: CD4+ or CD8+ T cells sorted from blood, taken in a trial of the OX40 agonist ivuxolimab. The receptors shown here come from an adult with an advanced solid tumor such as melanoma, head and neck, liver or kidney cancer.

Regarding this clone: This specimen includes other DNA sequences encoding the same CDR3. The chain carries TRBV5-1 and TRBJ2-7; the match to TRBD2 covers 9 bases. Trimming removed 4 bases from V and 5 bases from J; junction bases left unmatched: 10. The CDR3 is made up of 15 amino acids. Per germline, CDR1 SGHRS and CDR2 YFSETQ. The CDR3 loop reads CASSLGGGRGDEQYF. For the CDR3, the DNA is TGCGCCAGCAGCCTGGGGGGCGGGAGGGGGGACGAGCAGTACTTC.

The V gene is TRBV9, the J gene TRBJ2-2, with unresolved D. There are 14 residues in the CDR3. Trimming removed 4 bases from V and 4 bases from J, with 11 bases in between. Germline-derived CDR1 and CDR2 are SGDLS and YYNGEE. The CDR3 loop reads CASSQPDPTGELFF. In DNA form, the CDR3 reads TGTGCCAGCAGCCAACCAGACCCCACCGGGGAGCTGTTTTTT.

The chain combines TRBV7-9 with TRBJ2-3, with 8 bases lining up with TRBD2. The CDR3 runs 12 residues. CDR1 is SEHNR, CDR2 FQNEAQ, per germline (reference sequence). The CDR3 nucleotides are TGTGCTTTGCGGGGGGCGCCAGATACGCAGTATTTT. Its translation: CALRGAPDTQYF. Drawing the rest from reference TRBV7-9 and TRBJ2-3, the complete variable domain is DTGVSQNPRHKITKRGQNVTFRCDPISEHNRLYWYRQTLGQGPEFLTYFQNEAQLEKSRLLSDRFSAERPKGSFSTLEIQRTEQGDSAMYLCALRGAPDTQYFGPGTRLTVL.

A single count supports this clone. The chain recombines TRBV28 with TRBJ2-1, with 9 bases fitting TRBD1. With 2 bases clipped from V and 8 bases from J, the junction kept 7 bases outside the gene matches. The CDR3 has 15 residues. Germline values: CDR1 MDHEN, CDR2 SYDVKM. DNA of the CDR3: TGTGCCAGCAGTTTAAGGACAGGGGCGACGGATGAGCAGTTCTTC. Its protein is CASSLRTGATDEQFF.

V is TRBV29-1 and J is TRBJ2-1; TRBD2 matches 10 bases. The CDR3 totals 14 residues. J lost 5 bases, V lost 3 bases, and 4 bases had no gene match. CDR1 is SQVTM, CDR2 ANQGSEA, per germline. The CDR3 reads CSVDGLAENNEQFF. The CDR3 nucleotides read TGCAGCGTTGATGGACTAGCGGAAAACAATGAGCAGTTCTTC.

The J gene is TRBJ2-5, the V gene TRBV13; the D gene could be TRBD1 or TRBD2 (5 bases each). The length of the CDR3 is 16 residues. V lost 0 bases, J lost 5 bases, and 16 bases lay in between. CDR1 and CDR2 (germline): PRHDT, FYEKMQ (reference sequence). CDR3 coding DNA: TGTGCCAGCAGCTTAGGCCCCAGGGACGGGTTTGAGACCCAGTACTTC. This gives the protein CASSLGPRDGFETQYF.

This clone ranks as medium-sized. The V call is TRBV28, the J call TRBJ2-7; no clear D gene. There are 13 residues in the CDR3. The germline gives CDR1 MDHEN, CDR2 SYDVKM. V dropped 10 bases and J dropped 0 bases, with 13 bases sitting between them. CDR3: CATEIGTSYEQYF. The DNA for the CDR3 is TGTGCCACCGAAATTGGAACCTCCTACGAGCAGTACTTC. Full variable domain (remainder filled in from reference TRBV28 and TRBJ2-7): DVKVTQSSRYLVKRTGEKVFLECVQDMDHENMFWYRQDPGLGLRLIYFSYDVKMKEKGDIPEGYSVSREKKERFSLILESASTNQTSMYLCATEIGTSYEQYFGPGTRLTVT.

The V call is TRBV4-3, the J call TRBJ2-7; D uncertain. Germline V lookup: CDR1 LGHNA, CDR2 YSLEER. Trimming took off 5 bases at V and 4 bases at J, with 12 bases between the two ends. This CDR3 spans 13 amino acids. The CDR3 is CASSARATYEQYF. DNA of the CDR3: TGCGCCAGCAGCGCGCGCGCCACTTACGAGCAGTACTTC.

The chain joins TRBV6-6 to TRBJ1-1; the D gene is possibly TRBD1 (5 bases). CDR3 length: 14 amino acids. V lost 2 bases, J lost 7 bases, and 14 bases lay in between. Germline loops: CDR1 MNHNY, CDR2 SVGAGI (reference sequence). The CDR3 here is CASSYPGPASEAFF. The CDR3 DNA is TGTGCCAGCAGTTACCCAGGGCCCGCTAGTGAAGCTTTCTTT.

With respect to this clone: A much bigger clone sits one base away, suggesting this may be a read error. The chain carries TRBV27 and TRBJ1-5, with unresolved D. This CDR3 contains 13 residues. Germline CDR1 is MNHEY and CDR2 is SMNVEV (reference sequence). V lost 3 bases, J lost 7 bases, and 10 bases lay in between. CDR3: CASSLSQRQPQHF. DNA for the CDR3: TGTGCCAGCAGTTTGTCCCAGAGGCAGCCCCAGCATTTT.

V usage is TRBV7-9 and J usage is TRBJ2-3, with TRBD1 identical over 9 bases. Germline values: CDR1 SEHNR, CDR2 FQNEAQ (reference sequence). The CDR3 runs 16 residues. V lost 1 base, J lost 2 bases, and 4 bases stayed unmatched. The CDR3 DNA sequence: TGTGCCAGCAGCTTAGGGGGGGACAGGGTCACAGATACGCAGTATTTT. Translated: CASSLGGDRVTDTQYF.

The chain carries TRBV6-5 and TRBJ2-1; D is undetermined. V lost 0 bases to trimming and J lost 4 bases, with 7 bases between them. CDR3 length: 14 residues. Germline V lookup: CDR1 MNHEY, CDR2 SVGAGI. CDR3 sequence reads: CASSYSGRYNEQFF. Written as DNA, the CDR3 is TGTGCCAGCAGTTACTCAGGCAGGTACAATGAGCAGTTCTTC.

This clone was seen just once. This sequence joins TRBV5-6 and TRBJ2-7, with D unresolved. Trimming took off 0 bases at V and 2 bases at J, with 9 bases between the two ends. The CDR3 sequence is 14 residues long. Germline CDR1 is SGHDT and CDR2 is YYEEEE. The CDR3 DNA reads TGTGCCAGCAGCTTGGGGGTAGGGCCCTACGAGCAGTACTTC. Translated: CASSLGVGPYEQYF.

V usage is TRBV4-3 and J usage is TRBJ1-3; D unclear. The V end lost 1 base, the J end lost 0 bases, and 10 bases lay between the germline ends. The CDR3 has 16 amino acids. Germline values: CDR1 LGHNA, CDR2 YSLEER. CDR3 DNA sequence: TGCGCCAGCAGCCAAGGACGTCAGAGCTCTGGAAACACCATATATTTT. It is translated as CASSQGRQSSGNTIYF.

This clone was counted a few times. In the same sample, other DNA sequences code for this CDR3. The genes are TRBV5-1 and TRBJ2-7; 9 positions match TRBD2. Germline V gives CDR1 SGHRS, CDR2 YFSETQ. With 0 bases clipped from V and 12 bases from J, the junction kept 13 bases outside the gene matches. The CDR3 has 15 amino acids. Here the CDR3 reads CASSLGEGVAGDWYF. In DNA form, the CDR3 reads TGCGCCAGCAGCTTGGGTGAGGGGGTAGCGGGGGACTGGTACTTC.

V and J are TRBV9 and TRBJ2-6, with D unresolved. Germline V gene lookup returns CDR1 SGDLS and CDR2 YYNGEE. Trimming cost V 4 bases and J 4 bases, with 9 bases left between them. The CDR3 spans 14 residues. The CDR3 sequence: CASSPHRGANVLTF. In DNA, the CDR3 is TGTGCCAGCAGCCCCCACCGGGGGGCCAACGTCCTGACTTTC.

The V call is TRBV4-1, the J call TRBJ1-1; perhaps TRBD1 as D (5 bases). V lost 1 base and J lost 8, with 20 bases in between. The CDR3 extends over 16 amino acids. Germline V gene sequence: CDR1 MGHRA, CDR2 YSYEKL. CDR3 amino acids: CASSQAFGGGNLEAFF. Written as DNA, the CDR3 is TGCGCCAGCAGCCAAGCCTTCGGGGGGGGAAATTTGGAAGCTTTCTTT.

The DNA of the CDR3 is TGTGCCAGCAGTGAATGGGGGGGACTAGCGGCTAGCACAGATACGCAGTATTTT. This gives the protein CASSEWGGLAASTDTQYF. V gene TRBV2 combines with J gene TRBJ2-3, with 11 bases aligning to TRBD2. The V and J ends lost 2 bases and 0 bases, in that order; junction bases with no gene match: 7. The CDR3 is made up of 18 amino acids. The V gene's germline CDR1 is SNHLY and CDR2 FYNNEI.

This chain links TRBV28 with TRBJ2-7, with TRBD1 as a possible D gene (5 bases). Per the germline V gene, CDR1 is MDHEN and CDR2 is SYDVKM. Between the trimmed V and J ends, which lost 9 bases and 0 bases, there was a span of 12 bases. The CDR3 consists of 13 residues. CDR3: CASSNTGSYEQYF. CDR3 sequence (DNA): TGTGCCAGTAGCAATACAGGCTCCTACGAGCAGTACTTC.

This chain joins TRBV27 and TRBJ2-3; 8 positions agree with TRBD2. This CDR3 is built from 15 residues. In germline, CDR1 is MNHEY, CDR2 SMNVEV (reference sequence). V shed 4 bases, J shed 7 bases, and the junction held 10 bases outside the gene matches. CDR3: CASSSPRSGSNTQYF. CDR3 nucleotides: TGTGCCAGCAGTTCGCCCCGGAGCGGGAGTAATACGCAGTATTTT.

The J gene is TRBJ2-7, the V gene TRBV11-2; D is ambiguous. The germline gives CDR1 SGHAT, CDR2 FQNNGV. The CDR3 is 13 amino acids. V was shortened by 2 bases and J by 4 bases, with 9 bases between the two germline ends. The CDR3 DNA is TGTGCCAGCAGCTTACTGGGGTGGTACGAGCAGTACTTC. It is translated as CASSLLGWYEQYF.

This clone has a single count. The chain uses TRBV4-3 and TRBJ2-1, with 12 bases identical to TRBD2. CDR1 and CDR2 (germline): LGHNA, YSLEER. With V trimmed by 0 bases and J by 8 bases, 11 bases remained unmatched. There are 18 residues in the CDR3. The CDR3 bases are TGCGCCAGCAGCCAAGATACGCTACTAGCGGGAGGTTATGATGAGCAGTTCTTC. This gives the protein CASSQDTLLAGGYDEQFF.

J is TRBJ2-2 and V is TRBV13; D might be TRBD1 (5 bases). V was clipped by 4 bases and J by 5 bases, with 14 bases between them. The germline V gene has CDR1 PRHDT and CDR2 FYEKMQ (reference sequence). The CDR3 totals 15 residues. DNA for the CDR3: TGTGCCAGCAGCTCTCGACAGCCTCGGACCGGGGAGCTGTTTTTT. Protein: CASSSRQPRTGELFF.

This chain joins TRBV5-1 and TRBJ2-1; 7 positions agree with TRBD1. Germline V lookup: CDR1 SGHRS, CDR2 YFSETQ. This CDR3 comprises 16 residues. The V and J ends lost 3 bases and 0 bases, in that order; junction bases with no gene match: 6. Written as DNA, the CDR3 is TGCGCCAGCAGCTGGGACAGCCCGAGCTCCTACAATGAGCAGTTCTTC. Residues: CASSWDSPSSYNEQFF.

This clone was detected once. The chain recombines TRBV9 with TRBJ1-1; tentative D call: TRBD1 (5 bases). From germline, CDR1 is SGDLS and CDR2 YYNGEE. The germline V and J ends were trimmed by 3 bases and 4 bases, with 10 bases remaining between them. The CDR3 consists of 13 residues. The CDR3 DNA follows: TGTGCCAGCAGCGCGGGAGGGGCCACTGAAGCTTTCTTT. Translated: CASSAGGATEAFF. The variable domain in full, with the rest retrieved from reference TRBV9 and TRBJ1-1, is DSGVTQTPKHLITATGQRVTLRCSPRSGDLSVYWYQQSLDQGLQFLIQYYNGEERAKGNILERFSAQQFPDLHSELNLSSLELGDSALYFCASSAGGATEAFFGQGTRLTVV.